This TCR beta chain is drawn from a study of T cell responses to AZD1222 COVID-19 vaccine (TCRdb year 2021). General notes on the study: AZD1222 recipients with second doses at about 4 weeks or about 12 weeks were pooled, because spike-specific TCR depth and breadth did not differ between schedules. Enrollment into the trials was organized by age into subgroups of 18-55, 56-69 and 70-plus years, and those subgroups contained roughly 150, 30 and 60 TCR-sequenced participants, respectively. A total of 233 trial participants underwent TCR sequencing, of whom about 210 had received two doses of AZD1222 and about 25 had received two doses of the MenACWY control vaccine.

The paper as a whole reports these results and caveats: Only a handful of AZD1222 recipients were SARS-CoV-2 seropositive at baseline, limiting conclusions about previously exposed vaccinees. The whole spike protein was spanned by vaccine-associated CD4 TCRs, and dominant responses were seen in regions 160-218 and 743-854. Most participants were white British and females outnumbered males, and the authors suggested that clonal diversity may have been underestimated. After two AZD1222 doses, both the breadth and the depth of spike-specific TCRs were significantly higher than at day 0 and than in MenACWY recipients. Because no samples from the day 14 peak response were available, repertoires could be characterized only after the peak T cell response. In the small 56-69-year group, the increase in depth fell short of significance, most likely because of low power. Reportedly, almost half of the unique spike-specific TCRs recognized epitopes lying outside the regions that are mutated in the B.1.351 and B.1.1.7 variants.

The CDR3 regions of human TCRbeta chains were analyzed by immunosequencing. In the original analysis: TCRs in the repertoires were compared against a reference library of SARS-CoV-2-specific TCRs that had been generated with the MIRA antigen-specificity platform. Breadth meant the fraction of unique TCRs that were SARS-CoV-2-associated, whereas depth meant the fraction of total T cells that were SARS-CoV-2-associated. Each spike-specific TCR was assigned to its reactive spike region and to a CD4 or CD8 class using the MIRA data. Log10-transformed breadth and depth values were compared by one-way ANOVA with Sidak's multiple comparisons tests. TCRdb's version of the immuneACCESS table is confined to in-frame rearrangements and falls short of the full clone set. An unresolved V gene accounts for under half of the shortfall where checked; the remainder is of unknown origin. V and J calls and clone size are given by that table; D and trimming were obtained from the DNA. For this sample the table gives about 120,000 clones, of which roughly 88% were detected only once. Around 1.6% of the sample is held by the ten biggest clonotypes.

About this clone itself: Its antigen is currently not known. No quality values exist for individual bases; no much larger clone is one base distant.

Taken with the paper, the label for time point translates to: baseline before first vaccination. Vaccinee samples were obtained from the UK trials COV001 and COV002, which included a single-blind randomized controlled phase 2/3 trial of AZD1222 (ChAdOx1 nCoV-19) in healthy adults. For TCRbeta chain sequencing, PBMC samples were collected from trial participants at day 0 and at day 28 after the second dose. From a lookup of the germline V gene, CDR1 and CDR2 are MNHNS and SASEGT. From its cysteine to its phenylalanine, the CDR3 spans 15 amino acids. Only CDR3 DNA is held: 45 bases, read in frame from base 1. V drops 1 base and J drops 5 bases, leaving 15 bases in between.

The sample was peripheral blood, taken on day 0 of AZD1222 vaccination. The receptor's source is an adult in good health. The rearranged segments are TRBV6-1 and TRBJ2-7; the D gene is perhaps TRBD2, from 5 matching bases. The CDR3 protein sequence reads: CASSEVRPPGNEQYF. The DNA reads as follows: TGTGCCAGCAGTGAAGTTAGGCCCCCGGGGAACGAGCAGTACTTC.